The 29 T cell receptor beta chains listed next were all sequenced from one sample in a study of T cell changes during pregnancy in multiple sclerosis. Assay used: immunoSEQ multiplex PCR; TCRdb lists only in-frame clones, some missing. The sample has just under 65,000 clones; about 96% are singletons. Sequences were derived from CD8+ T cells from peripheral blood mononuclear cells, sampled after pregnancy. These receptors were collected from a female donor with multiple sclerosis, enrolled in a pregnancy study.

The V call is TRBV27, the J call TRBJ2-1, with D maybe TRBD2 (5 bases). Germline V gene data show CDR1 as MNHEY and CDR2 as SMNVEV (reference sequence). V was pared by 6 bases and J by 8 bases, with 17 bases between. This CDR3 spans 14 amino acids. The CDR3 reads CASSLWNGVDEQFF. In DNA form, the CDR3 reads TGTGCCAGCAGCCTCTGGAACGGGGTGGATGAGCAGTTCTTC.

The rearrangement uses TRBV7-3 and TRBJ2-1; D gene unclear. This CDR3 has 14 amino acids. Trimming left V 3 bases short and J 9 bases short, with 15 bases between. Germline CDR1 and CDR2: SGHTA and FQGTGA. CDR3 sequence (DNA): TGTGCCAGCAGCTTCAGGTCTAAGTGGGCTGAGCAGTTCTTC. It yields the protein CASSFRSKWAEQFF.

The V call is TRBV7-9, the J call TRBJ2-2, with 8 bases lining up with TRBD2. Germline loops: CDR1 SEHNR, CDR2 FQNEAQ (reference sequence). With V trimmed by 6 bases and J by 0 bases, 9 bases remained unmatched. The CDR3 is made up of 17 amino acids. The CDR3 region is CASRSFAGGANTGELFF. The CDR3 region has the DNA TGTGCCAGCAGGTCCTTTGCGGGGGGAGCGAACACCGGGGAGCTGTTTTTT. Drawing the rest from reference TRBV7-9 and TRBJ2-2, the complete variable domain is DTGVSQNPRHKITKRGQNVTFRCDPISEHNRLYWYRQTLGQGPEFLTYFQNEAQLEKSRLLSDRFSAERPKGSFSTLEIQRTEQGDSAMYLCASRSFAGGANTGELFFGEGSRLTVL.

The chain carries TRBV18 and TRBJ2-2; weak D call: TRBD1 (5 bases). V shed 4 bases and J shed 0 bases, with 12 bases lying between them. This CDR3 spans 16 amino acids. CDR1 is KGHSH, CDR2 LQKENI, per germline. The DNA for the CDR3 is TGTGCCAGCTCACTCAGGGTTAGGACGAACACCGGGGAGCTGTTTTTT. It codes for CASSLRVRTNTGELFF.

The chain combines TRBV11-2 with TRBJ2-1, with 7 bases that match TRBD2. The CDR3 is 14 residues long. Germline V gene lookup returns CDR1 SGHAT and CDR2 FQNNGV. With V trimmed by 2 bases and J by 4 bases, 2 bases remained unmatched. The CDR3 bases are TGTGCCAGCAGCTTACTAGCGGAGTACAATGAGCAGTTCTTC. Translated, it gives CASSLLAEYNEQFF.

The rearrangement uses TRBV7-9 and TRBJ2-2, with a possible D match to TRBD2 (7 bases). The CDR3 extends over 13 amino acids. Germline lookup yields CDR1 SEHNR and CDR2 FQNEAQ (reference sequence). The V and J ends lost 10 bases and 3 bases respectively, with 12 bases between them. CDR3 loop: CATLGGDTGELFF. CDR3 sequence (DNA): TGTGCCACCCTAGGGGGGGACACCGGGGAGCTGTTTTTT.

The chain is built from TRBV5-4 and TRBJ2-7; a weak D match, TRBD2 (5 bases). Between the trimmed V and J ends, which lost 4 bases and 2 bases, there was a span of 16 bases. Germline CDR1 is SGHNT and CDR2 is YYREEE (reference sequence). The length of the CDR3 is 15 residues. CDR3 DNA sequence: TGTGCCAGCAGCCCCAACCCCGGGGTGACCTACGAGCAGTACTTC. Translation gives CASSPNPGVTYEQYF.

The chain has TRBV7-9 and TRBJ1-1, with a tentative D call TRBD1 (6 bases). The CDR3 is made up of 15 amino acids. Trimming removed 3 bases at V and 5 bases at J, with 16 bases between. CDR1 and CDR2 (germline): SEHNR, FQNEAQ (reference sequence). Written as DNA, the CDR3 is TGTGCCAGCAGCTTTCCACAGGGTATACGGACTGAAGCTTTCTTT. Translation gives CASSFPQGIRTEAFF. The variable domain in full, with the rest retrieved from reference TRBV7-9 and TRBJ1-1, is DTGVSQNPRHKITKRGQNVTFRCDPISEHNRLYWYRQTLGQGPEFLTYFQNEAQLEKSRLLSDRFSAERPKGSFSTLEIQRTEQGDSAMYLCASSFPQGIRTEAFFGQGTRLTVV.

This clone appeared a single time. This rearrangement joins TRBV11-2 to TRBJ1-4, with a weak D call TRBD1 (6 bases). The CDR3 runs to 16 residues. The V and J ends lost 5 bases and 8 bases respectively, with 21 bases between them. Germline V lookup: CDR1 SGHAT, CDR2 FQNNGV. CDR3 residues: CASSTSVGARFEKLFF. The CDR3 DNA is TGTGCCAGCAGCACCTCCGTGGGGGCGCGGTTCGAAAAACTGTTTTTT. The full variable domain, its missing parts supplied by reference TRBV11-2 and TRBJ1-4, is EAGVAQSPRYKIIEKRQSVAFWCNPISGHATLYWYQQILGQGPKLLIQFQNNGVVDDSQLPKDRFSAERLKGVDSTLKIQPAKLEDSAVYLCASSTSVGARFEKLFFGSGTQLSVL.

The chain has TRBV19 and TRBJ2-1; TRBD2 is a possible D gene (6 bases). The CDR3 consists of 15 residues. Looked up from germline, CDR1 is LNHDA and CDR2 is SQIVND (reference sequence). V was cut by 3 bases and J by 1 base, with 10 bases left in between. The CDR3 reads CASSIGGNSYNEQFF. Here the CDR3 DNA reads TGTGCCAGTAGTATTGGGGGGAATTCCTACAATGAGCAGTTCTTC.

This chain connects TRBV7-6 to TRBJ2-1; TRBD2 aligns across 9 bases. Trimming at V came to 0 bases and at J to 7 bases, leaving 4 bases not matched to a gene. The CDR3 totals 15 residues. Germline V gives CDR1 SGHVS, CDR2 FNYEAQ. Here the CDR3 DNA reads TGTGCCAGCAGCTTAGCGGCGGGAGGGAGGAATGAGCAGTTCTTC. Translating gives CASSLAAGGRNEQFF.

The CDR3 coding sequence is TGCAGCGTCACACGGGTAGGGGGCACTGAAGCTTTCTTT. Amino acid sequence: CSVTRVGGTEAFF. V and J are TRBV29-1 and TRBJ1-1; a weak D match, TRBD1 (6 bases). CDR3 length: 13 amino acids. Per germline, CDR1 SQVTM and CDR2 ANQGSEA. Trimming removed 6 bases from V and 4 bases from J, with 15 bases in between.

This clone was found once. The chain joins TRBV5-6 to TRBJ2-1; 12 bases line up with TRBD2. Looked up from germline, CDR1 is SGHDT and CDR2 is YYEEEE. CDR3 length equals 13 residues. V was pared by 3 bases and J by 15 bases, with 7 bases of the junction left unmatched. The CDR3 DNA is TGTGCCAGCAGCTGGACTAGCGGGGCAAATCCGTTCTTC. Its translation is CASSWTSGANPFF.

This clone showed up just once. The chain uses TRBV7-9 and TRBJ2-1; 11 bases agree with TRBD2. With 2 bases clipped from V and 10 bases from J, the junction kept 4 bases outside the gene matches. The CDR3 totals 14 residues. Per the germline V gene, CDR1 is SEHNR and CDR2 is FQNEAQ (reference sequence). The CDR3 bases are TGTGCCAGCAGCTTAACTAGCGGGAGCGGCGAGCAGTTCTTC. Translated, it gives CASSLTSGSGEQFF.

Concerning this clone: An end of the junction differs from the germline gene, which may be a read error. This chain joins TRBV15 and TRBJ2-3, with D possibly TRBD1 on 7 matching bases. The germline V gene encodes CDR1 LNHNV and CDR2 YYDKDF (reference sequence). The CDR3 is made up of 13 amino acids. CDR3 residues: CATSITHGGQPSF. The CDR3 nucleotides read TGTGCCACCAGCATTACGCACGGGGGACAGCCATCCTTT.

V is TRBV28 and J is TRBJ2-7; 11 nucleotides match TRBD2. Trimming cost V 4 bases and J 5 bases; bases outside gene matches: 13. This CDR3 has 17 residues. CDR1 MDHEN and CDR2 SYDVKM come from the germline V gene. The CDR3 here is CASSSKPTSGSFNEQYF. In DNA form, the CDR3 reads TGTGCCAGCAGTTCGAAACCTACTAGCGGGAGTTTCAACGAGCAGTACTTC. The whole variable domain, filled in from reference TRBV28 and TRBJ2-7, reads DVKVTQSSRYLVKRTGEKVFLECVQDMDHENMFWYRQDPGLGLRLIYFSYDVKMKEKGDIPEGYSVSREKKERFSLILESASTNQTSMYLCASSSKPTSGSFNEQYFGPGTRLTVT.

This clone has just one count. The chain links TRBV13 to TRBJ1-1; D is ambiguous. The V gene lost 7 bases and the J gene lost 4 bases, with 19 bases spanning the gap. The CDR3 is made up of 15 amino acids. Germline assignment: CDR1 PRHDT and CDR2 FYEKMQ (reference sequence). This CDR3 is CASTSAQDGGTEAFF. CDR3 coding DNA: TGTGCCAGCACCTCCGCCCAGGATGGTGGCACTGAAGCTTTCTTT.

V gene TRBV21-1 combines with J gene TRBJ2-7; the DNA was not used to check the table's D call, TRBD1. TRBV21-1 is a known pseudogene. This CDR3 is 14 amino acids long. The CDR3 bases are TGTGCCAGCAGCAAAGCATGGGACAGCTACGAGCAGTACTTC. Protein sequence: CASSKAWDSYEQYF.

This chain joins TRBV9 and TRBJ2-2; unclear D gene. V shed 1 base and J shed 5 bases, with 9 bases lying between them. Germline lookup yields CDR1 SGDLS and CDR2 YYNGEE. The CDR3 is 14 residues long. The DNA of the CDR3 is TGTGCCAGCAGCGTATACATAGCAACCGGGGAGCTGTTTTTT. Translated: CASSVYIATGELFF.

This rearrangement joins TRBV11-2 to TRBJ2-1; 10 bases fit TRBD1. The germline V gene has CDR1 SGHAT and CDR2 FQNNGV. V gave up 5 bases and J gave up 8 bases; unmatched junction bases: 9. The CDR3 is made up of 15 amino acids. CDR3 in amino acids: CASSLRDRGYDEQFF. The CDR3 DNA reads as TGTGCCAGCAGCCTCCGGGACAGGGGATACGATGAGCAGTTCTTC.

This clone qualifies as medium-sized. The genes are TRBV9 and TRBJ2-7, with 9 bases that match TRBD2. Unmatched junction bases numbered 9, after V lost 2 bases and J lost 3 bases. Germline loops: CDR1 SGDLS, CDR2 YYNGEE. The CDR3 sequence is 16 residues long. The CDR3 reads CASSVESGTSFYEQYF. In DNA, the CDR3 is TGTGCCAGCAGCGTTGAATCCGGGACTAGCTTCTACGAGCAGTACTTC. The variable domain in full, with the rest retrieved from reference TRBV9 and TRBJ2-7, is DSGVTQTPKHLITATGQRVTLRCSPRSGDLSVYWYQQSLDQGLQFLIQYYNGEERAKGNILERFSAQQFPDLHSELNLSSLELGDSALYFCASSVESGTSFYEQYFGPGTRLTVT.

The V call is TRBV27, the J call TRBJ1-5; D might be TRBD1 (5 bases). The CDR3 runs to 14 residues. V was cut by 2 bases and J by 2 bases, with 7 bases left in between. In germline, CDR1 is MNHEY, CDR2 SMNVEV (reference sequence). Written as DNA, the CDR3 is TGTGCCAGCAGTTTACAGGGTGGCAATCAGCCCCAGCATTTT. Translated, it gives CASSLQGGNQPQHF.

The chain employs TRBV19 and TRBJ2-1; D not certain. CDR1 is LNHDA and CDR2 is SQIVND in the germline V gene (reference sequence). This CDR3 spans 15 amino acids. With 6 bases removed from V and 4 bases from J, the gap between germline ends came to 16 bases. The CDR3 loop reads CASRWSRDPYNEQFF. The CDR3 DNA sequence: TGTGCCAGTAGATGGAGCAGAGACCCTTACAATGAGCAGTTCTTC.

This rearrangement joins TRBV27 to TRBJ1-5; D is ambiguous. The germline CDR1 and CDR2 sequences are MNHEY and SMNVEV (reference sequence). V was pared by 2 bases and J by 4 bases, with 6 bases between. The CDR3 totals 13 residues. The CDR3 sequence is CASSLTENQPQHF. CDR3 in DNA: TGTGCCAGCAGTTTAACAGAGAATCAGCCCCAGCATTTT.

Here the CDR3 DNA reads TGTGCCAGTAGTATAGACCCCACCGGTCCCTACGAGCAGTACTTC. This gives the protein CASSIDPTGPYEQYF. V and J are TRBV19 and TRBJ2-7; unclear D gene. V gave up 0 bases and J gave up 2 bases, with 11 bases separating them. The CDR3 runs 15 residues. CDR1 is LNHDA and CDR2 is SQIVND in the germline V gene (reference sequence).

The rearrangement joins TRBV7-9 to TRBJ1-1; D perhaps matches TRBD1 (6 bases). V lost 4 bases and J lost 5, with 20 bases in between. This CDR3 contains 16 residues. Germline assignment: CDR1 SEHNR and CDR2 FQNEAQ (reference sequence). CDR3 residues: CASSSPTDSSRTEAFF. CDR3 DNA sequence: TGTGCCAGCAGCTCCCCTACGGACAGTTCACGAACTGAAGCTTTCTTT.

The chain is built from TRBV4-3 and TRBJ2-3; 14 nucleotides line up with TRBD2. Germline CDR1 is LGHNA and CDR2 is YSLEER. The CDR3 has 16 amino acids. Trimming cost V 5 bases and J 3 bases; bases outside gene matches: 4. The CDR3 reads CASSEGTSGSTDTQYF. CDR3 nucleotide sequence: TGCGCCAGCAGCGAAGGGACTAGCGGGAGTACAGATACGCAGTATTTT.

The V and J genes are TRBV4-3 and TRBJ2-3; D call uncertain. V was shortened by 0 bases and J by 1 base, with 14 bases between the two germline ends. Germline lookup yields CDR1 LGHNA and CDR2 YSLEER. This CDR3 comprises 17 residues. The CDR3 spells CASSQDRVRRRTDTQYF. CDR3 sequence (DNA): TGCGCCAGCAGCCAAGATCGAGTTCGGCGGCGCACAGATACGCAGTATTTT.

The rearrangement uses TRBV19 and TRBJ2-3; D gene ambiguous. This CDR3 is built from 16 residues. Germline-derived CDR1 and CDR2 are LNHDA and SQIVND (reference sequence). V was clipped by 4 bases and J by 2 bases, with 16 bases between them. CDR3: CASSSDPLGLTDTQYF. In DNA form, the CDR3 reads TGTGCCAGTAGTAGTGATCCTCTTGGGCTCACAGATACGCAGTATTTT.